The 6 T cell receptor beta chains below come from one sample, sequenced in a study of blood T cell repertoires in COVID-19. Measured with immunoSEQ multiplex PCR; TCRdb has only the in-frame clones, and not every one. The profile shows 210,000 or so clones, more than 75% of them singletons. The specimen sequenced was PBMCs or T cells enriched from blood (not recorded which). The receptors derive from a man aged 25 to 40 with acute COVID-19.

The chain recombines TRBV27 with TRBJ2-7; maybe TRBD1 (5 bases). Germline V gives CDR1 MNHEY, CDR2 SMNVEV (reference sequence). The CDR3 spans 15 residues. Between the trimmed V and J ends, which lost 4 bases and 0 bases, there was a span of 13 bases. The CDR3 nucleotides read TGTGCCAGCAGTTCATTGCAGGGCAGCTCCTACGAGCAGTACTTC. Amino acid sequence: CASSSLQGSSYEQYF.

V is TRBV9 and J is TRBJ2-3; TRBD2 matches at 8 bases. V lost 0 bases, J lost 5 bases, and 8 bases stayed unmatched. The CDR3 has 16 residues. The germline V gene has CDR1 SGDLS and CDR2 YYNGEE. CDR3 amino acids: CASSVASGGGKDTQYF. CDR3 nucleotide sequence: TGTGCCAGCAGCGTAGCGAGCGGGGGCGGGAAAGATACGCAGTATTTT.

This clone showed up just once. The chain joins TRBV11-2 to TRBJ2-7; the D gene is possibly TRBD1 (6 bases). CDR1 and CDR2 from the germline V gene are SGHAT and FQNNGV. Trimming cost V 3 bases and J 7 bases, with 16 bases left between them. The CDR3 spans 14 residues. CDR3 DNA sequence: TGTGCCAGCAGCTTCTCGCAGGGGCGATGGGAGCAGTACTTC. It codes for CASSFSQGRWEQYF. Looking up the rest from reference TRBV11-2 and TRBJ2-7 gives the full variable domain: EAGVAQSPRYKIIEKRQSVAFWCNPISGHATLYWYQQILGQGPKLLIQFQNNGVVDDSQLPKDRFSAERLKGVDSTLKIQPAKLEDSAVYLCASSFSQGRWEQYFGPGTRLTVT.

The chain links TRBV6-5 to TRBJ2-5; the match to TRBD1 covers 7 bases. The CDR3 runs 15 residues. The V gene's germline CDR1 is MNHEY and CDR2 SVGAGI. The ends lost 8 bases at V and 2 bases at J; junction bases unmatched: 11. The CDR3 is CASGTTGVLQETQYF. The CDR3, as DNA: TGTGCCAGCGGAACCACAGGGGTGCTGCAAGAGACCCAGTACTTC.

The gene calls are TRBV11-2 and TRBJ2-5; 11 nucleotides match TRBD2. Germline CDR1 reads SGHAT; CDR2 reads FQNNGV. The CDR3 length is 16 residues. J was trimmed by 2 bases and V by 7 bases; bases with no gene match: 9. CDR3 sequence (DNA): TGTGCCAGCAACCCTTCTTCTAGCGGGGGGCAAGAGACCCAGTACTTC. It encodes CASNPSSSGGQETQYF.

This clone was recorded only once. The chain carries TRBV9 and TRBJ1-6, with TRBD1 identical over 10 bases. Germline-derived CDR1 and CDR2 are SGDLS and YYNGEE. CDR3 length equals 17 residues. V shed 4 bases, J shed 10 bases, and the junction held 14 bases outside the gene matches. CDR3 sequence (DNA): TGTGCCAGCAGCCCAGCCTTATGGGGGACAGGGGAATCACCCCTCCACTTT. This codes for CASSPALWGTGESPLHF.